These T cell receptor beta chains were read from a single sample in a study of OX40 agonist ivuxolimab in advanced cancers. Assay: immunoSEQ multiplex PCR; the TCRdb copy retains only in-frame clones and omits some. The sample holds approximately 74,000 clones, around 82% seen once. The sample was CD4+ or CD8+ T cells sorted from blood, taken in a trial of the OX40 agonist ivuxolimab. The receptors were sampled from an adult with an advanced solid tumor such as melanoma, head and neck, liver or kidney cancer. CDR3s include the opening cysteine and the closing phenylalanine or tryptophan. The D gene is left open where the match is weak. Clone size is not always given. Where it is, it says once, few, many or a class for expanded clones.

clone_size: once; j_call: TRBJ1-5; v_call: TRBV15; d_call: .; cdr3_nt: TGTGCCACCAGCTCGAGACTGGGTGTTGAGGGCAATCAGCCCCAGCATTTT; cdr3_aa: CATSSRLGVEGNQPQHF
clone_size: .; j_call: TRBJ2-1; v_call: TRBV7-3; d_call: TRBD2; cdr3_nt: TGTGCCAGCAGCCAACCCGGGACTAGCGGTGGCAATGAGCAGTTCTTC; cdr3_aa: CASSQPGTSGGNEQFF
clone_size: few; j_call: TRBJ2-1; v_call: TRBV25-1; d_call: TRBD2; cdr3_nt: TGTGCCAGCAGTGTCGCGGGGGGGTCTGAGCAGTTCTTC; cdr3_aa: CASSVAGGSEQFF
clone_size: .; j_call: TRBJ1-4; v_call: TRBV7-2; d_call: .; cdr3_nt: TGTGCCAGCAGCTCGAGGGGCGGCGGAAATAATGAAAAACTGTTTTTT; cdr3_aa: CASSSRGGGNNEKLFF
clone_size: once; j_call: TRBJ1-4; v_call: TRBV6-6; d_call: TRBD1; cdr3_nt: TGTGCCAGCAGTTACGGGACAGGAGATGAAAAACTGTTTTTT; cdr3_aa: CASSYGTGDEKLFF
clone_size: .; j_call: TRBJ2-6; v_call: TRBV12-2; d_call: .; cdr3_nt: TGTGCATCCAAACAGGGGCAATCTGGGGCCAACGTCCTGACTTTC; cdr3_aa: CASKQGQSGANVLTF
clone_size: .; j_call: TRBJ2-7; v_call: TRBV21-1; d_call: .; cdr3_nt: TGTGCCAGCAGACAGATTAAGGGGGCCTACGAGCAGTACTTC; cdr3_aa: CASRQIKGAYEQYF
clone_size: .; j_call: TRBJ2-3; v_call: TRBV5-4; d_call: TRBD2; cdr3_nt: TGTGCCAGCAGCTGGAGACTAGCGGGAGAGCGCGATACGCAGTATTTT; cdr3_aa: CASSWRLAGERDTQYF
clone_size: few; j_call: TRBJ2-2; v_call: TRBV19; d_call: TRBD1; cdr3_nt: TGTGCCAGTAGTACCAGCGGACAGGGAGCGACCACCGGGGAGCTGTTTTTT; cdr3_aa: CASSTSGQGATTGELFF
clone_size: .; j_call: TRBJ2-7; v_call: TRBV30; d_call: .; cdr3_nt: TGTGCCTGGAGTTCTCCAGTAGACTCCTACGAGCAGTACTTC; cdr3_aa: CAWSSPVDSYEQYF
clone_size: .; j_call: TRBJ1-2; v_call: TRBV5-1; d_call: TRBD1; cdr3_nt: TGCGCCAGCAGCGCTCAGGGGGCCACTCCCTATGGCTACACCTTC; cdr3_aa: CASSAQGATPYGYTF
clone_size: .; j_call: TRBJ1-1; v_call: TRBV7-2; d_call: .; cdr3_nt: TGTGCCAGCAGCTTAATGGCAGGGAGGAACACTGAAGCTTTCTTT; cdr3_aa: CASSLMAGRNTEAFF
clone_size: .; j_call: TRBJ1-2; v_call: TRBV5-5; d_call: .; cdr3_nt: TGTGCCAGCAGCCTTGGGTGGGGACACTATGGCTACACCTTC; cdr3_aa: CASSLGWGHYGYTF
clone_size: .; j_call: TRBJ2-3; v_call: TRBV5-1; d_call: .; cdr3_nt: TGCGCCAGCAGCTTGACCCCAAGATATAGCACAGATACGCAGTATTTT; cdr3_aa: CASSLTPRYSTDTQYF
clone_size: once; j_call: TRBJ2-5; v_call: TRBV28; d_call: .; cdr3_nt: TGTGCCAGCAGTTCAACTAGCATTGCGGAGACCCAGTACTTC; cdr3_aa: CASSSTSIAETQYF
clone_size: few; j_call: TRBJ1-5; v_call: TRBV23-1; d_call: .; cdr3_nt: TGCGCCAGCAGTCAATCTAAATGGGCTTCTTACAATCAGCCCCAGCATTTT; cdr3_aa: CASSQSKWASYNQPQHF
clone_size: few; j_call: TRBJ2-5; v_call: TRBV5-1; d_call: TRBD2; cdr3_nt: TGCGCCAGCAGCCCGGGGACTAGCGGTATGGGAGAGACCCAGTACTTC; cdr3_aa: CASSPGTSGMGETQYF
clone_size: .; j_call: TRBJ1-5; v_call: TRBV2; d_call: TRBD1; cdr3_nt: TGTGCCACCTCTCGGGACAGAGATCAGCCCCAGCATTTT; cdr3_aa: CATSRDRDQPQHF
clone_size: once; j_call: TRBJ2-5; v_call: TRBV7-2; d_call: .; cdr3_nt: TGTGCCAGCAGCTTTGAAGGGAGTACCCAGTACTTC; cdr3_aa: CASSFEGSTQYF
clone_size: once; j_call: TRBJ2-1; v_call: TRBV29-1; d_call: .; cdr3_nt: TGCAGCGTTGCAGAGCGGCTCGACAATGAGCAGTTCTTC; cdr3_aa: CSVAERLDNEQFF
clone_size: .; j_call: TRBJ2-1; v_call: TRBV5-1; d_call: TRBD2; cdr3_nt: TGCGCCAGCAGCTTGGGAGGCGGGAGTACCTACAATGAGCAGTTCTTC; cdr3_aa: CASSLGGGSTYNEQFF
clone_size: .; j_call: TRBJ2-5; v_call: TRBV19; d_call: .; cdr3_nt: TGTGCCAGTAGTACACAGGGAAGGGCAGAGACCCAGTACTTC; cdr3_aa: CASSTQGRAETQYF
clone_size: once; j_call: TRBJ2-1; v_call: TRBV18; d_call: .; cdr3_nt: TGTGCCAGCTCACTAATTGGAGGGGGAGTGGGCAATGAGCAGTTCTTC; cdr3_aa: CASSLIGGGVGNEQFF
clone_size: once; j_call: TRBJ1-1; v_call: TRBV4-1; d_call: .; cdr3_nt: TGCGCCAGCAGCCTCATGGACCAGGCGGCGGCGAACACTGAAGCTTTCTTT; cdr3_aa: CASSLMDQAAANTEAFF
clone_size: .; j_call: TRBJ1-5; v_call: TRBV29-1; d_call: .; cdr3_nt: TGCAGCGTTGAGCCTCAGGGGTTGGTTACCAATCAGCCCCAGCATTTT; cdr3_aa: CSVEPQGLVTNQPQHF
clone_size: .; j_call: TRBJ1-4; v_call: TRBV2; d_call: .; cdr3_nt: TGTGCCAGCAGTGACAGGGTTGAAAAACTGTTTTTT; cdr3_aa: CASSDRVEKLFF
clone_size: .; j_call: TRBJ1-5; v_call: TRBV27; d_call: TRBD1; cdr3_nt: TGTGCCAGCAGTCAGACACAGGGGTCGGTTCAGCCCCAGCATTTT; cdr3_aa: CASSQTQGSVQPQHF
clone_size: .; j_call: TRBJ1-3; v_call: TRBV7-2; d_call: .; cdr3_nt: TGTGCCAGCAGCTTATTCGGCCTGAACTCTGGAAACACCATATATTTT; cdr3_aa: CASSLFGLNSGNTIYF
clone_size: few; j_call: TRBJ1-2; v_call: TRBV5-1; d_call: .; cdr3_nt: TGCGCCAGCAGCTTCTCGGAGGGGAACTATGGCTACACCTTC; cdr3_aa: CASSFSEGNYGYTF
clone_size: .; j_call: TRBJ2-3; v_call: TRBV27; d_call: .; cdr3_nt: TGTGCCAGCAGTTTTTGGTCAGGGACAGATACGCAGTATTTT; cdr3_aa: CASSFWSGTDTQYF
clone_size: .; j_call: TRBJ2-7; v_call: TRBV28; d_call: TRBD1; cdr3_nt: TGTGCCAGCAGCGACAGGGGGCCCTACGAGCAGTACTTC; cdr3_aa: CASSDRGPYEQYF
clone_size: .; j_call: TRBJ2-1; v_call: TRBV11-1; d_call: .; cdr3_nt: TGTGCCAGCACCAACAAACCCCGGGGGGAGCAGTTCTTC; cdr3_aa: CASTNKPRGEQFF
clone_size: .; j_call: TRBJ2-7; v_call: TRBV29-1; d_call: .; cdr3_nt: TGCAGCGTTGCCCGGGACTCTCCCTACGAGCAGTACTTC; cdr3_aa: CSVARDSPYEQYF
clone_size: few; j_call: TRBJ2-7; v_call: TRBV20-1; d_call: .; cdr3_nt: TGCAGTGCTCTCGGCCGCTACGAGCAGTACTTC; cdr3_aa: CSALGRYEQYF
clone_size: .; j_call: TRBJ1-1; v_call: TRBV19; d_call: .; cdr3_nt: TGTGCCAGTAGTCCACAGGAACGGAACACTGAAGCTTTCTTT; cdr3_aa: CASSPQERNTEAFF
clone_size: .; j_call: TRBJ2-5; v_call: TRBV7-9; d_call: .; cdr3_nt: TGTGCCAGCAGCATTACGCAAGAGACCCAGTACTTC; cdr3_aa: CASSITQETQYF
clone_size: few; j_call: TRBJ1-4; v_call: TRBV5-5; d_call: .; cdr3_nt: TGTGCCAGCAGCTCCCAACAGACGGGGAAACTGTTTTTT; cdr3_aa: CASSSQQTGKLFF
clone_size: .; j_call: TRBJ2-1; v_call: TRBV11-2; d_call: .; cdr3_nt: TGTGCCAGCAGCCCCTCGGAGGATAACAATGAGCAGTTCTTC; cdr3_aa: CASSPSEDNNEQFF
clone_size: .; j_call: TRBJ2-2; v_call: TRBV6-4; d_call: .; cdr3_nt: TGTGCCAGCAGTGACTTACCGGGCAGAGCCACCGGGGAGCTGTTTTTT; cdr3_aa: CASSDLPGRATGELFF
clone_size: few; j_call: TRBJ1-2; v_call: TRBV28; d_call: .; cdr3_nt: TGTGCCAGCAGTTCTGGCGGGGGTGCTCGGGGCTACACCTTC; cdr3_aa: CASSSGGGARGYTF
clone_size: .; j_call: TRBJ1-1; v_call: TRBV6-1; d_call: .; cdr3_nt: TGTGCCAGCAGAAAGGAGAGCTTCGGAGCTTTCTTT; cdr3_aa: CASRKESFGAFF
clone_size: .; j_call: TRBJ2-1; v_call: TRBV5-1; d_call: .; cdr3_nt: TGCGCCAGCAGCTTGGGGGGGTTGAATGAGCAGTTCTTC; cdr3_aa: CASSLGGLNEQFF
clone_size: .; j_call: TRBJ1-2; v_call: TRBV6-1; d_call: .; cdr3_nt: TGTGCCAGCTCGAGCCTGGGGCCTGGCTACACCTTC; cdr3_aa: CASSSLGPGYTF
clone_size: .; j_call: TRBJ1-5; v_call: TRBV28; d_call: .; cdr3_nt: TGTGCCAGCAGTTTAAGGAATCCTGGTTATCAGCCCCAGCATTTT; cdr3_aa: CASSLRNPGYQPQHF
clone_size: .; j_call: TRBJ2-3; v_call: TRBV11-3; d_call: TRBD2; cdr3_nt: TGTGCCAGCAGCTTAGCACTAGCGGGGACGCAGTATTTT; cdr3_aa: CASSLALAGTQYF
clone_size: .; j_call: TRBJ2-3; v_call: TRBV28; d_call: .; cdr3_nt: TGTGCCAGCAGTTCCCTAAGATCTAGCACAGATACGCAGTATTTT; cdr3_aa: CASSSLRSSTDTQYF